The clone carrying this TCR beta chain was seen a single time. Germline CDR1 and CDR2: SGDLS and YYNGEE. Trimming took 3 bases from V and 3 from J, leaving 11 bases between them. This CDR3 contains 14 residues. This sample stems from a study of control samples from healthy donors and cancer patients. Here immunoSEQ multiplex PCR was the method, and the copy in TCRdb shows in-frame clones only, minus some. The table shows 130,000 or so clones, with about 90% occurring only once. The rearrangement joins TRBV9 to TRBJ2-3; D gene uncertain. The sequenced sample consisted of PBMCs. This TCR was sampled from a man in his fifties with head and neck cancer. The CDR3 nucleotides are TGTGCCAGCAGCGGCCCCAGGTTAACAGATACGCAGTATTTT. Amino acids: CASSGPRLTDTQYF.